This TCR beta chain was captured by sequencing in a study of T cell responses to AZD1222 COVID-19 vaccine. Findings and limits, study-wide: The study found vaccine-associated CD4 TCRs spanning spike, dominant at 160-218 and 743-854.

Details on this clone: Its target is unknown.

TCRdb keeps only in-frame clones here, not all; method: immunoSEQ multiplex PCR. The data contain 95,000 to 150,000 clones, more than 80% of them singletons. The CDR3 loop spans 17 amino acids. The V gene's germline CDR1 is MDHEN and CDR2 SYDVKM. V dropped 6 bases and J dropped 1 base, with 19 bases sitting between them. The chain uses TRBV28 and TRBJ1-5; D is ambiguous. The TCR was taken from an adult in good health. Sequencing used peripheral blood, obtained on day 0 of AZD1222 vaccination. The CDR3 is CASRPPLGKRSNQPQHF. In DNA, the CDR3 is TGTGCCAGCAGACCTCCCCTTGGTAAGCGGAGCAATCAGCCCCAGCATTTT.